This TCR beta chain was sequenced for a study of cytomegalovirus exposure and HLA in healthy donors. The germline V and J ends were trimmed by 7 bases and 4 bases, with 12 bases remaining between them. Germline CDR1 SGHKS, CDR2 YYEKEE (reference sequence). The CDR3 runs 12 residues. PCR used 60 Vbeta primers and 13 Jbeta primers. Clones were read by immunoSEQ multiplex PCR, and TCRdb kept only the in-frame ones, dropping some. Of about 89,000 clones listed, roughly three fifths are singletons. V and J are TRBV5-5 and TRBJ2-7; D is unclear. Sequenced sample: PBMCs. This sequence originates from a woman aged 25 to 39 in good health and CMV-seronegative. CDR3 residues: CASQGAPYEQYF. CDR3 DNA: TGTGCCAGCCAAGGAGCCCCGTACGAGCAGTACTTC.